Described below is a single TCR beta chain sequence and its context. The antigen remains unidentified. The CDR3 is 15 residues long. Germline loops: CDR1 SGHTA, CDR2 FQGNSA. The V end lost 6 bases, the J end lost 2 bases, and 16 bases lay between the germline ends. This entry comes from a study of T-cell memory formation after mild COVID-19. The study, taken as a whole, reports: Clones that contracted clustered mainly in CM and EM if CD4+ and in EMRA if CD8+.

From the 5' RACE reads, TCRdb called clonotypes with MiXCR, one entry per CDR3 protein. The sample consists of roughly 620,000 distinct CDR3 sequences, approximately 18% of them appearing once. J is TRBJ1-1 and V is TRBV7-2; D perhaps matches TRBD1 (5 bases). Sequencing input: PBMCs or a T cell subset sorted from them (not recorded which). This clonotype originated in an adult woman who had mild COVID-19 (a few samples of this study predate the infection). Cell type and time point are not known. The CDR3 spells CASSPAGRGNTEAFF. Written as DNA, the CDR3 is TGTGCCAGCAGTCCAGCAGGGCGGGGAAACACTGAAGCTTTCTTT. Using reference TRBV7-2 and TRBJ1-1 for the parts outside the CDR3, the full variable domain is GAGVSQSPSNKVTEKGKDVELRCDPISGHTALYWYRQSLGQGLEFLIYFQGNSAPDKSGLPSDRFSAERTGGSVSTLTIQRTQQEDSAVYLCASSPAGRGNTEAFFGQGTRLTVV.